Following are 7 T cell receptor beta chains from one sample sequenced in a study of tumor and adjacent non-tumor tissue in lung cancer. A modified ARM-PCR protocol with three rounds of nested PCR amplified TCRbeta. TCRdb re-analysed the multiplex PCR reads in MiXCR, keeping a single row per CDR3 protein. The data contain approximately 120,000 distinct CDR3 sequences, 75% of them seen just once; the ten biggest clones take up around a third. No cell sorting was done before RNA was extracted from the tissue. The sequencing input was lung tumor tissue. These receptor sequences come from a woman aged 60 to 75 with non-small cell lung cancer.

Remarks on this clonotype: A read error may be the cause here, since a much bigger clone is one base away. The chain has TRBV5-4 and TRBJ2-3; the match to TRBD2 covers 12 bases. Germline-derived CDR1 and CDR2 are SGHNT and YYREEE (reference sequence). Germline trimming cut 3 bases from V and 3 bases from J; bases unmatched to any gene: 11. The CDR3 is made up of 18 amino acids. CDR3 sequence reads: CASSSILLAGGATDTQYF. The CDR3 DNA is TGTGCCAGCAGCTCAATACTACTAGCGGGAGGTGCTACAGATACGCAGTATTTT. Full variable domain (rest looked up from reference TRBV5-4 and TRBJ2-3): ETGVTQSPTHLIKTRGQQVTLRCSSQSGHNTVSWYQQALGQGPQFIFQYYREEENGRGNFPPRFSGLQFPNYSSELNVNALELDDSALYLCASSSILLAGGATDTQYFGPGTRLTVL.

As for this clonotype: An end of the junction does not agree with germline; a read error may underlie this. The chain employs TRBV11-1 and TRBJ1-1; no clear D. The CDR3 has 14 amino acids. Germline V lookup: CDR1 SGHAT, CDR2 FQDESV (reference sequence). The CDR3 reads CACSLGWGNTEAFF. As DNA, the CDR3 is TGTGCCTGCAGCTTAGGATGGGGGAACACTGAAGCTTTCTTT.

In the case of this clonotype: Compared with germline, one end of the junction differs, possibly owing to a read error. The chain is built from TRBV7-9 and TRBJ2-5; TRBD2 aligns across 11 bases. Germline CDR1 is SEHNR and CDR2 is FQNEAQ (reference sequence). The CDR3 has 16 amino acids. The CDR3, as DNA: TGTGCCATCAGCTTTAGCGGGGGGGCTCGCAGAGAGACCCAGTACTTC. Amino acid sequence: CAISFSGGARRETQYF.

In regard to this clonotype: This likely comes from a read error, as the CDR3 has no conserved phenylalanine or tryptophan at its end. V is TRBV12-3 or TRBV12-4 and J is TRBJ2-3, with D perhaps being TRBD1 or TRBD2 (5 bases each). Trimming stripped 4 bases from V and 3 bases from J, with 17 bases between. The CDR3 loop spans 16 amino acids. The CDR3 sequence: CASSSTGVGATDTQYL. CDR3 DNA: TGTGCCAGCAGTTCAACCGGGGTAGGGGCGACAGATACGCAGTATTTA.

In regard to this clonotype: This could be a read error, since a much larger clone is one nucleotide away. The chain recombines TRBV28 with TRBJ2-4; 9 bases fit TRBD1. The length of the CDR3 is 18 residues. The V gene end was trimmed by 5 bases and the J gene end by 6 bases; junction bases not matched to a gene: 17. Per germline, CDR1 MDHEN and CDR2 SYDVKM. CDR3: CASSTDTGGAGRVNIQYF. Here the CDR3 DNA reads TGTGCCAGCAGTACAGACACAGGGGGCGCTGGTCGGGTAAACATTCAGTACTTC.

In the case of this clonotype: One junction end disagrees with the germline gene, perhaps due to a read error. V is TRBV6-5 and J is TRBJ1-4; 9 positions match TRBD1. The CDR3 has 15 residues. The germline CDR1 and CDR2 sequences are MNHEY and SVGAGI. DNA for the CDR3: TGTGCCTGCAGTTACAACACAGGGGGCGGTGAAAAACTGTTTTTT. Protein: CACSYNTGGGEKLFF.

This sequence joins TRBV29-1 and TRBJ2-3; TRBD1 matches 8 bases. This CDR3 contains 15 residues. Germline CDR1 is SQVTM and CDR2 is ANQGSEA. Written as DNA, the CDR3 is TGCAAGGTTGAAAAGGGACAGGCTAGCACAGATACGCAGTATTTT. Protein sequence: CKVEKGQASTDTQYF.